Reported below is one TCR beta chain. Its target is unknown. Libraries were prepared by immunoSEQ multiplex PCR; TCRdb keeps only in-frame clonotypes and omits some of them. Altogether just over 14,000 clones are present, approximately 63% being singletons, with the ten largest covering about 16%. The data were taken from a study of CD4+ T cells in melanoma. General study results and limits: A reported correlation linked neoantigen-specific CD4+ T cells to CD8+, macrophage and B cell function. In melanoma, neoantigen-specific CD4+ T cells reportedly differed in differentiation state.

The CDR3 is 15 amino acids. The receptor was derived from a human donor with melanoma. The sample taken for sequencing was cells from a culture (not recorded whether cultured in vitro). The chain uses TRBV21-1 and TRBJ2-3. TRBV21-1 is tagged as a pseudogene. Here the CDR3 reads CASSKGAGLADTQYF. CDR3 DNA sequence: TGTGCCAGCAGCAAAGGAGCTGGGTTGGCAGATACGCAGTATTTT.